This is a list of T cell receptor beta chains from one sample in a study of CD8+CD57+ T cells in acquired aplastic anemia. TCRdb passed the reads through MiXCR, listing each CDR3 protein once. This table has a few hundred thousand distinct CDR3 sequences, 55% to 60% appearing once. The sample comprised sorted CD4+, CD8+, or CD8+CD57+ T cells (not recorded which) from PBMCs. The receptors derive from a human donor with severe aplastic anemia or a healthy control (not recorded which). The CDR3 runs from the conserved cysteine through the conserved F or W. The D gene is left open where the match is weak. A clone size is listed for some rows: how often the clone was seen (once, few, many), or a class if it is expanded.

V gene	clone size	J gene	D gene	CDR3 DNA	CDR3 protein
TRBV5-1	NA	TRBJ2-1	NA	TGTGCCAGCAGCCGGTGGCAGAATGAGCAGTTCTTC	CASSRWQNEQFF
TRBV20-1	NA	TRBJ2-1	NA	TGCAGTGCTAGAGATCGGGCCGGGTCTAACAAGCAGTTCTTC	CSARDRAGSNKQFF
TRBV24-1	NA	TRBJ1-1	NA	TGTGCCACCCCCTTACCATGGGTGCCTGAAGCTTTCTTT	CATPLPWVPEAFF
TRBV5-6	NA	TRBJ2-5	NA	TGTGCCAGCAAGTTGGACAAGGGTCTGCAGTACTTC	CASKLDKGLQYF
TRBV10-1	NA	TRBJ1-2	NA	TGCGCCAGCATCTCCCTGGCGGCCGACTGCTACACCTTC	CASISLAADCYTF
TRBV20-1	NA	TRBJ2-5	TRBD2	TGCAGTGCTAAACATGGACTAGCTCAAGAGACCCAGTACTTC	CSAKHGLAQETQYF
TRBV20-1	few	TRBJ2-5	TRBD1	TGCAGTGCTATTACAGGGGAAGAGACCCAGTACTTC	CSAITGEETQYF
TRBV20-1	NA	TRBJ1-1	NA	TGCAGTGCTAACTACAATGCCCAGGGGACTGAAGCTTTCTTT	CSANYNAQGTEAFF
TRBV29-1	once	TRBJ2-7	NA	TGCAGCGCAGGACAAGAACCCTACGAGCAGTACTTC	CSAGQEPYEQYF
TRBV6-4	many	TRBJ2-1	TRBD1	TGTGCCAGCAGCTTGACAGGGGGCAATGAGCAGTTCTTC	CASSLTGGNEQFF
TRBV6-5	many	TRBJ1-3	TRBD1	TGTGCCAGCAGGGGACAGCAAAGGGGGGGAGACACCATATATTTT	CASRGQQRGGDTIYF
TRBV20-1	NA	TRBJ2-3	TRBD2	TGCAGTGCTAGATTCCTAGCGGGAGAGGGGGCAGATACGCAGTATTTT	CSARFLAGEGADTQYF
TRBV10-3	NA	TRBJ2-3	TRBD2	TGTGCCATCAGTGCCAGACTAGCGGGAGTGGCAGATACGCAGTATTTT	CAISARLAGVADTQYF
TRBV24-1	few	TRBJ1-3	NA	TGTGCCACCAGTGATCCAGGCTCTGGAAACACCATATATTTT	CATSDPGSGNTIYF
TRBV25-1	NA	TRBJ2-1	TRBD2	TGTGCCAGCCAAACCCCGACTAGCGGGGGTTACAATGAGCAGTTCTTC	CASQTPTSGGYNEQFF
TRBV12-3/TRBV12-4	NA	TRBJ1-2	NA	TGTGCCAGCAGTCGCCACAGGTCCTATGGCTACACCTTC	CASSRHRSYGYTF
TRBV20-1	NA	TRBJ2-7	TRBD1	TGCAGTGCTCTTGGGACAGGGATCGACGAGCAGTACTTC	CSALGTGIDEQYF
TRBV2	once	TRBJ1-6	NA	TGTGCCAGGCAGAGCCAGGGAATAAGTAATTCACCCCTCCACTTT	CARQSQGISNSPLHF
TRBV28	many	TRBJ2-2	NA	TGTGCCAGCAGTTTTCTGGGGGCCGGGGAGCTGTTTTTT	CASSFLGAGELFF
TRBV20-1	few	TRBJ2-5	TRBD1	TGCAGTGCTAGAGAACCATCGACAGGGCAAGAGACCCAGTACTTC	CSAREPSTGQETQYF